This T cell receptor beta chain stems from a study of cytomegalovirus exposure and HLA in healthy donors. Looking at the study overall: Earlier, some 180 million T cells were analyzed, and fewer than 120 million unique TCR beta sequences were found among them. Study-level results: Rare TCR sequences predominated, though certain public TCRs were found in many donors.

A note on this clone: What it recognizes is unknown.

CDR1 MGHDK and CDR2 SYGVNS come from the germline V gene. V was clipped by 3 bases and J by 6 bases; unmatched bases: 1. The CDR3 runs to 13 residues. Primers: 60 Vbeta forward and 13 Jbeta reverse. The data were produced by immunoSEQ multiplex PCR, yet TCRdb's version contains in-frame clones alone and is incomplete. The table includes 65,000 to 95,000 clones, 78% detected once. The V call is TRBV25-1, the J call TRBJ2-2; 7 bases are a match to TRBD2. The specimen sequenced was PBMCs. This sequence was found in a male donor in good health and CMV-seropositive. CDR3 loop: CASSEGGSGELFF. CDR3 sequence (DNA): TGTGCCAGCAGTGAGGGGGGGTCCGGGGAGCTGTTTTTT. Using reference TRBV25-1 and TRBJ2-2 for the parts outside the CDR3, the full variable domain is EADIYQTPRYLVIGTGKKITLECSQTMGHDKMYWYQQDPGMELHLIHYSYGVNSTEKGDLSSESTVSRIRTEHFPLTLESARPSHTSQYLCASSEGGSGELFFGEGSRLTVL.